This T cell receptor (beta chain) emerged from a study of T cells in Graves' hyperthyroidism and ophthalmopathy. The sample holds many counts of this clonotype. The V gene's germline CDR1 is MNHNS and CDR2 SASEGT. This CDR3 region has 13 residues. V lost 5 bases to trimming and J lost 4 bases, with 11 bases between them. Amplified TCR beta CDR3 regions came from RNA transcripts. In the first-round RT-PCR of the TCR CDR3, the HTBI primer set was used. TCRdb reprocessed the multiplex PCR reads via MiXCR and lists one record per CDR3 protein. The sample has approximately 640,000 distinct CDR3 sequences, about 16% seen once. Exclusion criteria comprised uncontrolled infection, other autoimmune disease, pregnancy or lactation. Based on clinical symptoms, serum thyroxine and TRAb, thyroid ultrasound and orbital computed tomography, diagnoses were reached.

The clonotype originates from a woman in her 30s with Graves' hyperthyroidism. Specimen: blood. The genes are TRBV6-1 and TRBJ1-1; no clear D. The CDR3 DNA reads TGTGCCAGCAGTCGCGAGGGTCTCACTGAAGCTTTCTTT. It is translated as CASSREGLTEAFF.